This passage covers 25 T cell receptor beta chains from one sample sequenced in a study of T-cell memory formation after mild COVID-19. A single record per CDR3 protein comes from TCRdb applying MiXCR to the 5' RACE reads. The sample includes about 240,000 distinct CDR3 sequences, around 10% of them seen just once. Sequencing used PBMCs or a T cell subset sorted from them (not recorded which). The receptors here all came from a man younger than 35 who had mild COVID-19 (a few samples of this study predate the infection). Cell type and time point are not known.

In this sample, this clonotype turned up many times. A much larger clone differs from this one at a single base, so this may be a read error. J is TRBJ2-5 and V is TRBV6-1, with 11 bases identical to TRBD2. The CDR3 is made up of 15 amino acids. V lost 3 bases and J lost 4; bases outside the gene matches: 4. Germline V gives CDR1 MNHNS, CDR2 SASEGT. The CDR3 loop is CASSDLAGGPETQYF. The CDR3, as DNA: TGTGCCAGCAGTGATTTAGCGGGGGGGCCAGAGACCCAGTACTTC.

The chain employs TRBV2 and TRBJ1-2; a possible D gene is TRBD1 (5 bases). CDR1 is SNHLY, CDR2 FYNNEI, per germline. The CDR3 totals 15 residues. Trimming cost V 0 bases and J 8 bases, with 16 bases left between them. The CDR3 protein is CASSEAQTVLGGYTF. The CDR3 coding sequence is TGTGCCAGCAGTGAAGCCCAGACAGTCCTCGGCGGCTACACCTTC.

This clonotype was recorded many times. V gene TRBV18 combines with J gene TRBJ2-1; the D is unclear. The CDR3 has 13 residues. Germline loops: CDR1 KGHSH, CDR2 LQKENI. V gave up 1 base and J gave up 3 bases, with 4 bases separating them. CDR3 coding DNA: TGTGCCAGCTCACCACAGGGCTACAATGAGCAGTTCTTC. This gives the protein CASSPQGYNEQFF.

J is TRBJ2-2 and V is TRBV20-1, with 9 bases matching TRBD2. The CDR3 runs 15 residues. The trim removed 3 bases at V and 8 bases at J, leaving 10 bases unmatched. Germline CDR1 reads DFQATT; CDR2 reads SNEGSKA (reference sequence). For the CDR3, the DNA is TGCAGTGCTAGCGGCGGGGGGGCACAGTCTGGGGAGCTGTTTTTT. Residues: CSASGGGAQSGELFF.

This clonotype was seen more than once but under ten times. This chain joins TRBV19 and TRBJ2-1, with 13 bases matching TRBD2. Germline CDR1 LNHDA, CDR2 SQIVND (reference sequence). This CDR3 has 18 residues. With V trimmed by 9 bases and J by 0 bases, 11 bases remained unmatched. DNA of the CDR3: TGTGCCAGCACCGAGGGGACTAGCGGGGCCATCTCCTACAATGAGCAGTTCTTC. It encodes CASTEGTSGAISYNEQFF.

This clonotype showed up many times. The rearrangement links TRBV7-2 to TRBJ2-7; maybe TRBD1 (7 bases). The CDR3 is 16 amino acids. V gave up 5 bases and J gave up 3 bases, with 20 bases separating them. Germline V CDR1 and CDR2: SGHTA, FQGNSA. CDR3 sequence (DNA): TGTGCCAGCAGCATCTATGCGGGACAGTGGGACTACGAGCAGTACTTC. This gives the protein CASSIYAGQWDYEQYF. The entire variable domain, with the rest obtained from reference TRBV7-2 and TRBJ2-7, is as follows: GAGVSQSPSNKVTEKGKDVELRCDPISGHTALYWYRQSLGQGLEFLIYFQGNSAPDKSGLPSDRFSAERTGGSVSTLTIQRTQQEDSAVYLCASSIYAGQWDYEQYFGPGTRLTVT.

The sample holds many counts of this clonotype. CDR3 protein: CASSYSGLVRAGKTYEQYF. The CDR3 coding sequence is TGTGCCAGCAGTTACTCGGGCCTGGTGAGGGCAGGGAAGACCTACGAGCAGTACTTC. The genes are TRBV6-5 and TRBJ2-7; either TRBD1 or TRBD2 may fit D (5 bases each). Germline CDR1 MNHEY, CDR2 SVGAGI. CDR3 length equals 19 residues. Trimming pared 0 bases from V and 2 bases from J, leaving 23 bases between.

V and J are TRBV9 and TRBJ1-1, with a tentative D call TRBD1 (5 bases). The V end lost 3 bases, the J end lost 6 bases, and 12 bases lay between the germline ends. This CDR3 contains 13 residues. CDR1 SGDLS and CDR2 YYNGEE come from the germline V gene. The CDR3 DNA is TGTGCCAGCAGCGAGATGCAGGGTTCTGAAGCTTTCTTT. Protein product: CASSEMQGSEAFF.

This clonotype has just a few counts. V gene TRBV4-1 combines with J gene TRBJ2-6; 10 bases are shared with TRBD1. Germline V gives CDR1 MGHRA, CDR2 YSYEKL. With V trimmed by 0 bases and J by 2 bases, 7 bases remained unmatched. The CDR3 is made up of 19 amino acids. CDR3 DNA sequence: TGCGCCAGCAGCCAAGATCCGGGACAGGGGATACCTGGGGCCAACGTCCTGACTTTC. Protein sequence: CASSQDPGQGIPGANVLTF.

This clonotype was recorded a few times. The chain uses TRBV3-1 and TRBJ1-1, with D perhaps TRBD1 (6 bases). From germline, CDR1 is LGHDT and CDR2 YNNKEL (reference sequence). This CDR3 is 13 amino acids long. V was pared by 3 bases and J by 7 bases, with 12 bases between. The chain's CDR3 is CASSQLGGNEAFF. The CDR3 nucleotides read TGTGCCAGCAGCCAGTTAGGGGGGAATGAAGCTTTCTTT.

This clonotype was observed at least ten times. This chain uses TRBV5-1 with TRBJ1-6; D is ambiguous. The germline CDR1 and CDR2 sequences are SGHRS and YFSETQ. The ends were cut back, 0 bases at V and 5 bases at J, with 6 bases in the middle. This CDR3 is built from 14 residues. In nucleotides, the CDR3 is TGCGCCAGCAGCTTGGGAGACAATAATTCACCCCTCCACTTT. Its protein product is CASSLGDNNSPLHF.

The chain couples TRBV10-3 to TRBJ2-7; 9 bases agree with TRBD1. The CDR3 consists of 14 residues. From germline, CDR1 is ENHRY and CDR2 SYGVKD. The J segment lost 3 bases and the V segment lost 6 bases, leaving 6 bases of the junction unmatched. CDR3 in DNA: TGTGCCATCAGCCCCGGGACAGGGAGCTACGAGCAGTACGTC. Translation: CAISPGTGSYEQYV.

V and J are TRBV7-2 and TRBJ1-1, with no clear D. V was shortened by 2 bases and J by 0 bases, with 7 bases between the two germline ends. CDR1 and CDR2 from the germline V gene are SGHTA and FQGNSA. The CDR3 length is 14 residues. This CDR3 is CASSLTIMNTEAFF. The CDR3 nucleotides read TGTGCCAGCAGCTTAACAATCATGAACACTGAAGCTTTCTTT.

The chain is built from TRBV6-2 or TRBV6-3 and TRBJ1-1, with D unclear. Germline V lookup: CDR1 MNHEY, CDR2 SVGEGT. The CDR3 is made up of 14 amino acids. V lost 2 bases, J lost 6 bases, and 13 bases lay in between. The CDR3 DNA sequence: TGTGCCAGCAGTTACCCCGACCCGGGCGCTGAAGCTTTCTTT. Encoded protein: CASSYPDPGAEAFF.

This chain joins TRBV25-1 and TRBJ2-6; D call uncertain. The CDR3 has 15 amino acids. Trimming left V 6 bases short and J 1 base short, with 10 bases between. Germline lookup yields CDR1 MGHDK and CDR2 SYGVNS. CDR3: CASRPGASGANVLTF. The DNA for the CDR3 is TGTGCCAGCAGGCCCGGTGCTTCTGGGGCCAACGTCCTGACTTTC.

The chain recombines TRBV18 with TRBJ1-1; TRBD1 might be the D (5 bases). Trimming left V 3 bases short and J 3 bases short, with 11 bases between. Germline lookup yields CDR1 KGHSH and CDR2 LQKENI. The CDR3 has 14 residues. Here the CDR3 DNA reads TGTGCCAGCTCACCTTCAGGGCAGTACACTGAAGCTTTCTTT. This codes for CASSPSGQYTEAFF. Filled out from reference TRBV18 and TRBJ1-1, the complete variable domain reads NAGVMQNPRHLVRRRGQEARLRCSPMKGHSHVYWYRQLPEEGLKFMVYLQKENIIDESGMPKERFSAEFPKEGPSILRIQQVVRGDSAAYFCASSPSGQYTEAFFGQGTRLTVV.

V is TRBV6-2 or TRBV6-3 and J is TRBJ2-2; weak D call: TRBD2 (6 bases). This CDR3 has 16 residues. V dropped 6 bases and J dropped 0 bases, with 14 bases sitting between them. In germline, CDR1 is MNHEY, CDR2 SVGEGT. The DNA for the CDR3 is TGTGCCAGCAGCCCGAACCGGGGGACGAACACCGGGGAGCTGTTTTTT. Protein: CASSPNRGTNTGELFF.

This clonotype was counted between two and nine times. This chain uses TRBV28 with TRBJ2-7; D unclear. The CDR3 extends over 13 amino acids. Germline V gives CDR1 MDHEN, CDR2 SYDVKM. V shed 6 bases and J shed 2 bases, with 11 bases lying between them. CDR3 nucleotides: TGTGCCAGCAGCCCTGCCCGGACCTACGAGCAGTACGTC. It translates to CASSPARTYEQYV.

The chain recombines TRBV12-3 or TRBV12-4 with TRBJ1-6; 10 bases map to TRBD1. The CDR3 is made up of 14 amino acids. After removal of 5 bases from V and 13 bases from J, the junction contained 8 bases not matched to a gene. CDR3 residues: CASSPGTGVRPLHF. Written as DNA, the CDR3 is TGTGCCAGCAGTCCCGGGACAGGGGTGAGGCCCCTCCACTTT.

The chain couples TRBV20-1 to TRBJ2-4, with D hard to call. The CDR3 runs to 11 residues. From germline, CDR1 is DFQATT and CDR2 SNEGSKA (reference sequence). Trimming left V 3 bases short and J 6 bases short, with 6 bases between. The CDR3 sequence: CSASNLNIQYF. The CDR3 coding sequence is TGCAGTGCTAGTAACTTAAACATTCAGTACTTC.

This clonotype has a count of ten or more. The rearrangement uses TRBV6-6 and TRBJ2-7, with a tentative D call TRBD2 (6 bases). CDR1 and CDR2 from the germline V gene are MNHNY and SVGAGI (reference sequence). The V end lost 2 bases, the J end lost 0 bases, and 20 bases lay between the germline ends. The CDR3 is made up of 18 amino acids. CDR3 residues: CASSYGRDGRGLSYEQYV. CDR3 nucleotide sequence: TGTGCCAGCAGTTACGGGCGGGACGGACGGGGCCTCTCCTACGAGCAGTACGTC.

This clonotype has a handful of counts. The chain carries TRBV6-4 and TRBJ2-1, with 12 bases aligning to TRBD2. Germline CDR1 reads MRHNA; CDR2 reads SNTAGT. This CDR3 is built from 15 residues. Losses at the gene ends were 4 bases for V and 8 bases for J; bases not matched to a gene: 6. CDR3 nucleotides: TGTGCCAGCAGTGTGGCTAGCGGGGGGGCCCATGAGCAGTTCTTC. It translates to CASSVASGGAHEQFF.

At least ten counts were recorded for this clonotype. This chain links TRBV9 with TRBJ2-1, with no clear D. V was cut by 0 bases and J by 7 bases, with 11 bases left in between. This CDR3 has 14 amino acids. Per germline, CDR1 SGDLS and CDR2 YYNGEE. CDR3 sequence (DNA): TGTGCCAGCAGCGTAGTCGGCAGTATTAATGAGCAGTTCTTC. Translating gives CASSVVGSINEQFF. Supplemented by reference TRBV9 and TRBJ2-1, the full variable domain reads DSGVTQTPKHLITATGQRVTLRCSPRSGDLSVYWYQQSLDQGLQFLIQYYNGEERAKGNILERFSAQQFPDLHSELNLSSLELGDSALYFCASSVVGSINEQFFGPGTRLTVL.

J is TRBJ1-1 and V is TRBV14; TRBD1 agrees at 7 bases. The CDR3 sequence is 16 residues long. The V segment lost 2 bases and the J segment 4 bases; nucleotides outside the gene matches: 10. CDR1 and CDR2 from the germline V gene are SGHDN and FVKESK. DNA of the CDR3: TGTGCCAGCAGCCAATACGGAGGACAGGATCGCACTGAAGCTTTCTTT. This codes for CASSQYGGQDRTEAFF.

This clonotype was counted only a few times. This rearrangement joins TRBV15 to TRBJ1-6; no definite D call. Per germline, CDR1 LNHNV and CDR2 YYDKDF (reference sequence). The germline V and J ends were trimmed by 0 bases and 8 bases, with 5 bases remaining between them. This CDR3 region has 13 residues. In DNA form, the CDR3 reads TGTGCCACCAGCAGAGATCGAGATTCACCCCTCCACTTT. Amino acid sequence: CATSRDRDSPLHF.